This TCR beta chain was captured by sequencing in a study of T-cell reconstitution after alpha-beta-depleted transplantation in children. In its sample, this clonotype was seen once. One end of the junction does not line up with germline, which may come from a read error. The germline V gene has CDR1 DFQATT and CDR2 SNEGSKA (reference sequence). The CDR3 totals 18 residues. Unique molecular identifiers featured in how the TCRbeta library was prepared. Each CDR3 protein is one row after TCRdb ran MiXCR on the PCR reads. The sample has a few hundred thousand distinct CDR3 sequences, 10% seen once. The sequencing used PBMCs from the stem cell graft donor, collected from the stem cell graft. The rearrangement uses TRBV20-1 and TRBJ2-5; 11 nucleotides line up with TRBD2. This receptor was taken from a human donor who donated a stem cell graft to a child with acute lymphoblastic leukemia. CDR3 DNA sequence: TGCTGTGCTAGAGATAGGAAGGCTAGCGGGAGGTACCAAGAGACCCAGTACTTC. It is translated as CCARDRKASGRYQETQYF.